What follows are 17 T cell receptor beta chains derived from one specimen sequenced in a study of a mutant IDH1 vaccine in newly diagnosed glioma. Time point indicated: week 5, during vaccination. One vaccine dose held 300 ug of mutant IDH1 20-mer peptide and came with topical imiquimod. The protocol was immunoSEQ multiplex PCR, while the TCRdb copy is restricted to in-frame clones and leaves out a portion. This sample yields approximately 37,000 clones, of which around 60% are seen a single time; about 10% belongs to the top ten. These receptors have no identified antigens. The sequencing here drew on PBMCs, taken from a glioma patient whose treatment included an IDH1 peptide vaccine. These receptors were obtained from a woman under 30 with glioma.

This chain joins TRBV7-6 and TRBJ2-2; D perhaps matches TRBD1 (6 bases). The CDR3 length is 18 residues. Trimming stripped 5 bases from V and 5 bases from J, with 24 bases between. Germline values: CDR1 SGHVS, CDR2 FNYEAQ. CDR3 DNA sequence: TGTGCCAGCAGCCCCCTCGCCTCACAGGGAAGTGGAACCGGGGAGCTGTTTTTT. It is translated as CASSPLASQGSGTGELFF. Based on the CDR3 plus reference TRBV7-6 and TRBJ2-2, the full variable domain is GAGVSQSPRYKVTKRGQDVALRCDPISGHVSLYWYRQALGQGPEFLTYFNYEAQQDKSGLPNDRFSAERPEGSISTLTIQRTEQRDSAMYRCASSPLASQGSGTGELFFGEGSRLTVL.

This clone appeared a few times. The junction departs from germline at one end; a sequencing error may be responsible. The rearrangement links TRBV7-7 to TRBJ2-7; D might be TRBD2 (5 bases). The CDR3 has 12 residues. The germline V gene encodes CDR1 SSHAT and CDR2 FNYEAQ (reference sequence). CDR3 sequence (DNA): TGTGCTAGCAGCTCCCCGGCGGGCGAGCAGTACTTC. Translation gives CASSSPAGEQYF.

This chain connects TRBV11-2 to TRBJ2-7, with D perhaps matching TRBD2 (6 bases). V was clipped by 0 bases and J by 9 bases, with 18 bases between them. The CDR3 spans 15 residues. From germline, CDR1 is SGHAT and CDR2 FQNNGV. The CDR3 nucleotides are TGTGCCAGCAGCTTAGATTGGCACGGAGCGGGTGGGCAGTACTTC. Amino acid sequence: CASSLDWHGAGGQYF.

This chain connects TRBV11-3 to TRBJ1-1, with 8 nucleotides matching TRBD1. The CDR3 extends over 14 amino acids. Germline trimming cut 6 bases from V and 4 bases from J; bases unmatched to any gene: 7. Per germline, CDR1 SGHNT and CDR2 YENEEA. The CDR3, as DNA: TGTGCCAGCAGGTTCGACAGGGGAAGCACTGAAGCTTTCTTT. This gives the protein CASRFDRGSTEAFF.

V and J are TRBV4-3 and TRBJ1-6, with TRBD1 as a possible D gene (6 bases). Germline V CDR1 and CDR2: LGHNA, YSLEER. The CDR3 loop spans 15 amino acids. Trimming shortened V by 0 bases and J by 10 bases, and 13 bases separated the two germline ends. The CDR3 spells CASSQDEGRGSPLHF. CDR3 bases: TGCGCCAGCAGCCAAGACGAGGGTAGGGGGTCACCCCTCCACTTT.

J is TRBJ1-4 and V is TRBV2, with a weak D call TRBD1 (6 bases). V dropped 7 bases and J dropped 3 bases, with 12 bases sitting between them. Germline V CDR1 and CDR2: SNHLY, FYNNEI. There are 14 residues in the CDR3. CDR3 in amino acids: CASKVGHSNEKLFF. The CDR3 DNA reads TGTGCCAGCAAAGTGGGACACTCTAATGAAAAACTGTTTTTT.

This clone was counted a single time. The V and J genes are TRBV19 and TRBJ2-7, with TRBD2 matching over 13 bases. J lost 2 bases, V lost 5 bases, and 6 bases had no gene match. Germline values: CDR1 LNHDA, CDR2 SQIVND (reference sequence). The CDR3 totals 16 residues. CDR3 coding DNA: TGTGCCAGTAGTCCGCTACTAGCGGGAGGGCCCTACGAGCAGTACTTC. Translating gives CASSPLLAGGPYEQYF.

V usage is TRBV5-6 and J usage is TRBJ2-2, with D unclear. The V end was cut by 1 base, the J end by 5 bases, with 9 bases between. Germline CDR1 reads SGHDT; CDR2 reads YYEEEE. This CDR3 comprises 14 residues. CDR3 residues: CASSLFAPTGELFF. CDR3 DNA sequence: TGTGCCAGCAGCTTGTTTGCACCGACCGGGGAGCTGTTTTTT.

V gene TRBV18 combines with J gene TRBJ2-7, with D possibly matching TRBD2 (5 bases). Trimming removed 7 bases at V and 3 bases at J, with 10 bases between. The CDR3 has 12 amino acids. CDR1 is KGHSH and CDR2 is LQKENI in the germline V gene. The CDR3 DNA sequence: TGTGCCAGCTTCGGAGGAGGCTACGAGCAGTACTTC. Its translation is CASFGGGYEQYF. Full variable domain (outside the CDR3, taken from reference TRBV18 and TRBJ2-7): NAGVMQNPRHLVRRRGQEARLRCSPMKGHSHVYWYRQLPEEGLKFMVYLQKENIIDESGMPKERFSAEFPKEGPSILRIQQVVRGDSAAYFCASFGGGYEQYFGPGTRLTVT.

The V gene is TRBV6-5, the J gene TRBJ1-2; D call uncertain. The V end was cut by 5 bases, the J end by 5 bases, with 9 bases between. The germline V gene encodes CDR1 MNHEY and CDR2 SVGAGI. The CDR3 covers 12 residues. CDR3 loop: CASSERPYGYTF. The DNA for the CDR3 is TGTGCCAGCAGTGAGCGGCCGTATGGCTACACCTTC.

This clone was observed a handful of times. The rearrangement links TRBV19 to TRBJ1-1; 12 bases match TRBD1. This CDR3 contains 16 residues. Germline CDR1 LNHDA, CDR2 SQIVND (reference sequence). With 0 bases clipped from V and 10 bases from J, the junction kept 9 bases outside the gene matches. The CDR3 protein is CASSIDGRDRGRRAFF. As DNA, the CDR3 is TGTGCCAGTAGTATAGATGGTAGGGACAGGGGGCGTCGAGCTTTCTTT.

The V gene is TRBV27, the J gene TRBJ1-1; D possibly corresponds to TRBD1 (6 bases). From germline, CDR1 is MNHEY and CDR2 SMNVEV (reference sequence). This CDR3 is 13 amino acids long. The V end lost 6 bases, the J end lost 5 bases, and 13 bases lay between the germline ends. The CDR3 reads CASRRGRSTEAFF. The CDR3 nucleotides read TGTGCCAGCAGGAGGGGGAGGTCGACTGAAGCTTTCTTT.

The chain links TRBV11-2 to TRBJ2-5, with 11 bases identical to TRBD2. The trim removed 4 bases at V and 5 bases at J, leaving 9 bases unmatched. The CDR3 length is 16 residues. Germline V gene lookup returns CDR1 SGHAT and CDR2 FQNNGV. The CDR3 sequence is CASSSIAGGAGETQYF. CDR3 DNA: TGTGCCAGCAGCTCAATAGCGGGGGGGGCTGGGGAGACCCAGTACTTC.

This clone was detected only a few times. The J gene is TRBJ2-1, the V gene TRBV10-2; 8 nucleotides line up with TRBD2. The germline V gene has CDR1 WSHSY and CDR2 SAAADI. CDR3 length: 14 amino acids. The V gene end was trimmed by 5 bases and the J gene end by 7 bases; junction bases not matched to a gene: 7. CDR3 residues: CASSLAGSGNEQFF. The CDR3 nucleotides are TGCGCCAGCAGTCTAGCGGGTTCGGGAAATGAGCAGTTCTTC.

The chain couples TRBV19 to TRBJ1-6; TRBD1 matches 9 bases. Germline assignment: CDR1 LNHDA and CDR2 SQIVND (reference sequence). Losses at the gene ends were 5 bases for V and 5 bases for J; bases not matched to a gene: 4. CDR3 size: 15 residues. This CDR3 is CASSGGDRDNSPLHF. CDR3 bases: TGTGCCAGTAGTGGGGGGGACAGGGATAATTCACCCCTCCACTTT.

In its sample, this clone was seen a few times. V and J are TRBV5-1 and TRBJ2-7; D is undetermined. Trimming removed 3 bases at V and 0 bases at J, with 10 bases between. This CDR3 is 14 amino acids long. Germline V CDR1 and CDR2: SGHRS, YFSETQ. As DNA, the CDR3 is TGCGCCAGCAGCTCGGAGCCCGTCTCCTACGAGCAGTACTTC. Amino acids: CASSSEPVSYEQYF.

CDR3 in amino acids: CSVAQTYEQYF. The CDR3 coding sequence is TGCAGCGTTGCACAGACCTACGAGCAGTACTTC. The rearrangement uses TRBV29-1 and TRBJ2-7; D gene ambiguous. CDR1 and CDR2 (germline): SQVTM, ANQGSEA. This CDR3 has 11 residues. V was trimmed by 4 bases and J by 2 bases, leaving 6 bases between them.